This passage covers 6 T cell receptor beta chains from one sample sequenced in a study of OX40 agonist ivuxolimab in advanced cancers. Assay: immunoSEQ multiplex PCR; the TCRdb copy retains only in-frame clones and omits some. The table lists about 79,000 clones, approximately 85% of them singletons. The sample here was CD4+ or CD8+ T cells sorted from blood, taken in a trial of the OX40 agonist ivuxolimab. The receptors shown here come from an adult with an advanced solid tumor such as melanoma, head and neck, liver or kidney cancer.

V usage is TRBV28 and J usage is TRBJ1-4, with a possible D match to TRBD1 (5 bases). This CDR3 is 11 amino acids long. Germline V gene sequence: CDR1 MDHEN, CDR2 SYDVKM. The chain's CDR3 is CAIGGSEKLFF. CDR3 in DNA: TGTGCTATCGGGGGTAGTGAAAAACTGTTTTTT. Using reference TRBV28 and TRBJ1-4 for the parts outside the CDR3, the full variable domain is DVKVTQSSRYLVKRTGEKVFLECVQDMDHENMFWYRQDPGLGLRLIYFSYDVKMKEKGDIPEGYSVSREKKERFSLILESASTNQTSMYLCAIGGSEKLFFGSGTQLSVL.

This clone was counted a few times. The chain is built from TRBV5-1 and TRBJ2-1; 11 bases are shared with TRBD2. Per germline, CDR1 SGHRS and CDR2 YFSETQ. CDR3 length: 13 amino acids. Trimming removed 0 bases from V and 16 bases from J; junction bases left unmatched: 6. The CDR3 DNA reads as TGCGCCAGCAGCTTGGCCTCAACTAGCGGGAGTTTCTTC. This sequence encodes CASSLASTSGSFF.

This sequence joins TRBV11-2 and TRBJ2-3; no firm D call. The CDR3 extends over 15 amino acids. Trimming took 1 base from V and 2 from J, leaving 10 bases between them. CDR1 is SGHAT and CDR2 is FQNNGV in the germline V gene. DNA of the CDR3: TGTGCCAGCAGCTTAGTCGCGACTTACACAGATACGCAGTATTTT. Amino acid sequence: CASSLVATYTDTQYF.

This chain joins TRBV18 and TRBJ2-7; 11 bases align to TRBD2. This CDR3 is 16 amino acids long. CDR1 and CDR2 (germline): KGHSH, LQKENI. The V segment lost 6 bases and the J segment 3 bases; nucleotides outside the gene matches: 10. The CDR3 sequence: CASSLFLAGGGYEQYF. CDR3 DNA sequence: TGTGCCAGCTCCCTCTTCCTAGCGGGAGGCGGCTACGAGCAGTACTTC.

The J gene is TRBJ1-2, the V gene TRBV9; 8 nucleotides match TRBD1. Germline V gene lookup returns CDR1 SGDLS and CDR2 YYNGEE. CDR3 size: 15 residues. V shed 3 bases and J 4 bases; nucleotides not matched to a gene: 8. The CDR3 sequence: CASSAIDRGFYGYTF. CDR3 sequence (DNA): TGTGCCAGCAGCGCAATCGACAGGGGATTCTATGGCTACACCTTC.

The rearrangement uses TRBV6-5 and TRBJ2-7; TRBD1 aligns across 11 bases. Germline trimming cut 6 bases from V and 7 bases from J; bases unmatched to any gene: 8. CDR1 and CDR2 (germline): MNHEY, SVGAGI. The CDR3 runs 14 residues. DNA of the CDR3: TGTGCCAGCAGCGCGGGACAGGGGGAGGGTGAGCAGTACTTC. Protein sequence: CASSAGQGEGEQYF.